This TCR beta chain was identified in a study of shared T cell receptors in the human thymus. This clone has a handful of counts. The method was immunoSEQ multiplex PCR; TCRdb's version includes in-frame clones alone and lacks a portion of them. The sample has approximately 730,000 clones, 80% to 90% seen once; the top ten hold roughly 0.01%. Trimming removed 5 bases from V and 7 bases from J, with 26 bases in between. The CDR3 spans 17 residues. Germline lookup yields CDR1 SQVTM and CDR2 ANQGSEA. The sample was also linked to a second study, of human thymus T cells. As that report states: Each of the donors was a healthy Finnish infant who was undergoing open corrective cardiac surgery for congenital heart defects. The source of the thymus tissue was resections taken during corrective heart surgery. What appeared biased in thymic and blood repertoires was the usage of V and J genes.

The sequencing sample was made of thymocytes. The chain combines TRBV29-1 with TRBJ2-2, with D possibly being TRBD1 (6 bases). The sequence derives from a girl less than two years old with a congenital heart defect. The CDR3 loop is CSVNLSGEGVPNGELFF. The CDR3 coding sequence is TGCAGCGTTAATTTATCTGGAGAGGGGGTTCCTAACGGGGAGCTGTTTTTT.